Presented here are 24 T cell receptor beta chains from one specimen sequenced in a study of blood T cell repertoires in COVID-19. The repertoire was sequenced with immunoSEQ multiplex PCR; TCRdb's copy has only in-frame clones and lacks some. The sample lists about 300,000 clones, approximately 90% seen once, with under 6% in the top ten. Sequenced: PBMCs or T cells enriched from blood (not recorded which). These receptors originate from a woman between 25 and 40 years old who had recovered from COVID-19.

The rearrangement uses TRBV9 and TRBJ1-3; D is ambiguous. Deletions cut 0 bases from V and 10 bases from J, with 5 bases between. The CDR3 runs 11 residues. Germline V gene sequence: CDR1 SGDLS, CDR2 YYNGEE. CDR3 in DNA: TGTGCCAGCAGCGTAGGGGAGACCATATATTTT. Residues: CASSVGETIYF.

This chain connects TRBV5-1 to TRBJ2-5; tentative D call: TRBD1 (6 bases). The CDR3 sequence is 16 residues long. The V gene lost 0 bases and the J gene lost 3 bases, with 15 bases spanning the gap. Germline values: CDR1 SGHRS, CDR2 YFSETQ. CDR3 nucleotide sequence: TGCGCCAGCAGCTTGGGGGGCAGGGGAAGGAAAGAGACCCAGTACTTC. Its protein is CASSLGGRGRKETQYF.

The V gene is TRBV7-2, the J gene TRBJ2-5, with 8 positions matching TRBD2. The CDR3 contains 16 residues. The germline V gene has CDR1 SGHTA and CDR2 FQGNSA. V trimming: 5 bases; J trimming: 5 bases; junction bases outside the gene matches: 13. CDR3 in DNA: TGTGCCAGCAGCCTGGTACTAGCGGCCCGCGGGGAGACCCAGTACTTC. Translating gives CASSLVLAARGETQYF.

The chain employs TRBV4-3 and TRBJ1-4, with D possibly being TRBD1 (5 bases). The germline V gene has CDR1 LGHNA and CDR2 YSLEER. V was shortened by 5 bases and J by 0 bases, with 7 bases between the two germline ends. The CDR3 sequence is 14 residues long. CDR3 amino acids: CASSRGTTNEKLFF. In DNA, the CDR3 is TGCGCCAGCAGCAGGGGAACAACTAATGAAAAACTGTTTTTT.

The chain uses TRBV6-5 and TRBJ1-1; perhaps TRBD1 as D (5 bases). The CDR3 consists of 13 residues. Trimming took off 7 bases at V and 4 bases at J, with 13 bases between the two ends. Germline V gives CDR1 MNHEY, CDR2 SVGAGI. The CDR3 DNA sequence: TGTGCCAGCACCTCCACCCAGGGCACTGAAGCTTTCTTT. Its translation: CASTSTQGTEAFF.

The genes are TRBV30 and TRBJ2-6, with a possible D match to TRBD1 (6 bases). V dropped 4 bases and J dropped 1 base, with 20 bases sitting between them. The CDR3 runs 18 residues. Germline CDR1 is GTSNPN and CDR2 is SVGIG (reference sequence). The CDR3 coding sequence is TGTGCCTGGACCGGACAGTTAGGGAGCCCGTCTGGGGCCAACGTCCTGACTTTC. This sequence encodes CAWTGQLGSPSGANVLTF.

The chain carries TRBV9 and TRBJ2-7; D might be TRBD2 (5 bases). With 3 bases removed from V and 7 bases from J, the gap between germline ends came to 26 bases. Germline V gene sequence: CDR1 SGDLS, CDR2 YYNGEE. The CDR3 totals 17 residues. CDR3 in amino acids: CASSETRAPGGLGEQYF. CDR3 coding DNA: TGTGCCAGCAGCGAGACCCGGGCCCCTGGCGGGTTGGGGGAGCAGTACTTC.

The rearrangement uses TRBV6-6 and TRBJ1-2; D gene ambiguous. The CDR3 spans 14 residues. V was clipped by 7 bases and J by 6 bases, with 18 bases between them. Germline V gene data show CDR1 as MNHNY and CDR2 as SVGAGI (reference sequence). CDR3 nucleotides: TGTGCCAGCACCCGCACCTTCCTGAGGGATGGCTACACCTTC. Residues: CASTRTFLRDGYTF.

The genes are TRBV11-1 and TRBJ1-1; perhaps TRBD1 as D (6 bases). Germline V lookup: CDR1 SGHAT, CDR2 FQDESV (reference sequence). V gave up 6 bases and J gave up 1 base, with 9 bases separating them. CDR3 length: 13 residues. CDR3 in DNA: TGTGCCAGCAGTAGGGGGAGGAACACTGAAGCTTTCTTT. Its translation is CASSRGRNTEAFF.

In DNA, the CDR3 is TGTGCCAGCAGACACCCCGAGGACAGGGCCGGAGAGACCCAGTACTTC. Amino acids: CASRHPEDRAGETQYF. This chain connects TRBV11-2 to TRBJ2-5; 8 bases agree with TRBD1. V lost 6 bases to trimming and J lost 4 bases; unmatched junction nucleotides: 13. Germline lookup yields CDR1 SGHAT and CDR2 FQNNGV. This CDR3 comprises 16 residues.

This chain links TRBV30 with TRBJ1-1; D is perhaps TRBD1 (5 bases). This CDR3 has 13 residues. Trimming took off 1 base at V and 4 bases at J, with 10 bases between the two ends. Germline V gene sequence: CDR1 GTSNPN, CDR2 SVGIG (reference sequence). The CDR3 nucleotides read TGTGCCTGGAGTGACACCGGGGGCACTGAAGCTTTCTTT. It translates to CAWSDTGGTEAFF.

V usage is TRBV7-2 and J usage is TRBJ1-1; 8 bases are a match to TRBD1. J was trimmed by 10 bases and V by 1 base; bases with no gene match: 5. Germline lookup yields CDR1 SGHTA and CDR2 FQGNSA. This CDR3 has 13 residues. The DNA for the CDR3 is TGTGCCAGCAGCTTAGTGACAGGGGATGTAGCTTTCTTT. Its protein is CASSLVTGDVAFF.

The chain combines TRBV4-2 with TRBJ2-1, with 7 bases that match TRBD1. The CDR3 is 16 residues long. The junction had 4 bases not matched to a gene; V was cut back by 1 base and J by 1 base. The germline gives CDR1 LGHNA, CDR2 YNFKEQ. The DNA for the CDR3 is TGTGCCAGCAGCCAAGCCGGGACAGCATCCTACAATGAGCAGTTCTTC. It codes for CASSQAGTASYNEQFF.

The J gene is TRBJ2-2, the V gene TRBV7-6, with D unclear. CDR3 size: 14 residues. V was trimmed by 2 bases and J by 6 bases, leaving 10 bases between them. Germline-derived CDR1 and CDR2 are SGHVS and FNYEAQ. The CDR3 DNA reads as TGTGCCAGCAGCTTATCTAGAAACGCCGGGGAGCTGTTTTTT. Translating gives CASSLSRNAGELFF.

This sequence joins TRBV2 and TRBJ1-1; D gene uncertain. The CDR3 is 14 residues long. V was trimmed by 4 bases and J by 4 bases, leaving 13 bases between them. The germline V gene has CDR1 SNHLY and CDR2 FYNNEI. The CDR3 loop is CASSAMSSGTEAFF. The DNA of the CDR3 is TGTGCCAGCAGTGCCATGAGTTCGGGCACTGAAGCTTTCTTT.

The chain couples TRBV12-3 or TRBV12-4 to TRBJ1-1, with a tentative D call TRBD1 (6 bases). This CDR3 is built from 12 residues. Deletions cut 4 bases from V and 7 bases from J, with 10 bases between. The CDR3 bases are TGTGCCAGCAGTTCAGGACAGCTTGAAGCTTTCTTT. It encodes CASSSGQLEAFF.

The CDR3 here is CASSLSRDRNTEAFF. The CDR3 nucleotides read TGTGCCAGCAGCCTCTCCCGGGACAGGAACACTGAAGCTTTCTTT. V and J are TRBV27 and TRBJ1-1, with 7 bases identical to TRBD1. The ends lost 6 bases at V and 1 base at J; junction bases unmatched: 8. The CDR3 extends over 15 amino acids. Per the germline V gene, CDR1 is MNHEY and CDR2 is SMNVEV (reference sequence).

The chain links TRBV4-3 to TRBJ1-2, with 8 bases lining up with TRBD1. V lost 1 base to trimming and J lost 4 bases; unmatched junction nucleotides: 5. This CDR3 spans 15 amino acids. In germline, CDR1 is LGHNA, CDR2 YSLEER. As DNA, the CDR3 is TGCGCCAGCAGCCAAGCAGGGGGCGCCCTCTATGGCTACACCTTC. Protein sequence: CASSQAGGALYGYTF.

This chain connects TRBV4-1 to TRBJ1-6; 8 bases align to TRBD1. This CDR3 is 16 amino acids long. V lost 0 bases and J lost 10; bases outside the gene matches: 8. CDR1 and CDR2 (germline): MGHRA, YSYEKL. The CDR3 loop is CASSQDGQGGLSPLHF. The CDR3 DNA follows: TGCGCCAGCAGCCAAGACGGACAGGGCGGTTTGTCACCCCTCCACTTT.

This clone was seen just once. The V gene is TRBV7-9, the J gene TRBJ2-1; D unresolved. Germline V gives CDR1 SEHNR, CDR2 FQNEAQ (reference sequence). The CDR3 length is 15 residues. Trimming shortened V by 0 bases and J by 6 bases, and 12 bases separated the two germline ends. CDR3 amino acids: CASSLALPVRNEQFF. The CDR3 nucleotides read TGTGCCAGCAGCTTAGCCCTCCCTGTCCGCAATGAGCAGTTCTTC. The full variable domain, with the rest looked up from reference TRBV7-9 and TRBJ2-1, is DTGVSQNPRHKITKRGQNVTFRCDPISEHNRLYWYRQTLGQGPEFLTYFQNEAQLEKSRLLSDRFSAERPKGSFSTLEIQRTEQGDSAMYLCASSLALPVRNEQFFGPGTRLTVL.

V and J are TRBV6-5 and TRBJ1-2; 8 bases map to TRBD1. This CDR3 comprises 15 residues. Germline V lookup: CDR1 MNHEY, CDR2 SVGAGI. J lost 0 bases, V lost 1 base, and 1 base had no gene match. The CDR3 is CASSYYRGANYGYTF. The CDR3 DNA sequence: TGTGCCAGCAGTTACTACAGGGGGGCTAACTATGGCTACACCTTC.

The CDR3 DNA sequence: TGTGCCAGCAGCTCCGCCGGGTGGAATCAGCCCCAGCATTTT. Amino acid sequence: CASSSAGWNQPQHF. The rearrangement joins TRBV27 to TRBJ1-5; D ambiguous. The V and J ends lost 6 bases and 4 bases respectively, with 13 bases between them. The CDR3 has 14 residues. Per the germline V gene, CDR1 is MNHEY and CDR2 is SMNVEV (reference sequence).

The chain has TRBV2 and TRBJ1-3; D may be TRBD1 (5 bases). Germline V lookup: CDR1 SNHLY, CDR2 FYNNEI. The CDR3 loop spans 15 amino acids. The ends were cut back, 5 bases at V and 1 base at J, with 12 bases in the middle. CDR3 in amino acids: CASSRTSQSGNTIYF. CDR3 DNA sequence: TGTGCCAGCAGTCGGACATCCCAGTCTGGAAACACCATATATTTT.

This clone appeared a few times. This chain links TRBV3-1 (or the pseudogene TRBV3-2) with TRBJ1-2, with 7 bases fitting TRBD1. Germline lookup yields CDR1 LGHDT and CDR2 YNNKEL (reference sequence). The CDR3 runs to 15 residues. The junction had 4 bases not matched to a gene; V was cut back by 3 bases and J by 0 bases. CDR3 sequence (DNA): TGTGCCAGCAGCCAGCGGACAGGACCTAACTATGGCTACACCTTC. Its protein product is CASSQRTGPNYGYTF.